These 4 T cell receptor beta chains originate from one sample sequenced in a study of T cell changes during pregnancy in multiple sclerosis. Measured with immunoSEQ multiplex PCR; TCRdb has only the in-frame clones, and not every one. This table holds about 57,000 clones, around 90% found once. Sequences were derived from CD4+ T cells from peripheral blood mononuclear cells, sampled in the second trimester of pregnancy. The receptors were gathered from a female donor with multiple sclerosis, enrolled in a pregnancy study.

The chain has TRBV5-4 and TRBJ1-2, with TRBD1 matching over 7 bases. With V trimmed by 3 bases and J by 4 bases, 6 bases remained unmatched. Germline CDR1 is SGHNT and CDR2 is YYREEE (reference sequence). This CDR3 comprises 14 residues. The CDR3 nucleotides read TGTGCCAGCAGCTCAAGCCGGGACAGCTATGGCTACACCTTC. As protein: CASSSSRDSYGYTF.

The chain has TRBV5-4 and TRBJ1-3; 8 bases line up with TRBD1. CDR3 length: 15 residues. The J segment lost 4 bases and the V segment lost 4 bases, leaving 7 bases of the junction unmatched. In germline, CDR1 is SGHNT, CDR2 YYREEE (reference sequence). The CDR3 nucleotides are TGTGCCAGCAGCATAGACAGGGGATCCGGAAACACCATATATTTT. This translates into CASSIDRGSGNTIYF.

The V call is TRBV5-1, the J call TRBJ2-7; D is uncertain. Germline assignment: CDR1 SGHRS and CDR2 YFSETQ. The V end was cut by 1 base, the J end by 2 bases, with 10 bases between. The CDR3 is made up of 14 amino acids. CDR3 in amino acids: CASSLTTGTYEQYF. The CDR3 DNA reads TGCGCCAGCAGCTTGACTACCGGCACCTACGAGCAGTACTTC.

The genes are TRBV5-6 and TRBJ2-1; 8 bases are shared with TRBD2. The V gene's germline CDR1 is SGHDT and CDR2 YYEEEE. Trimming at V came to 4 bases and at J to 2 bases, leaving 5 bases not matched to a gene. The CDR3 runs 15 residues. Written as DNA, the CDR3 is TGTGCCAGCAGCAAAGGGACTAGTCCCTACAATGAGCAGTTCTTC. Residues: CASSKGTSPYNEQFF.